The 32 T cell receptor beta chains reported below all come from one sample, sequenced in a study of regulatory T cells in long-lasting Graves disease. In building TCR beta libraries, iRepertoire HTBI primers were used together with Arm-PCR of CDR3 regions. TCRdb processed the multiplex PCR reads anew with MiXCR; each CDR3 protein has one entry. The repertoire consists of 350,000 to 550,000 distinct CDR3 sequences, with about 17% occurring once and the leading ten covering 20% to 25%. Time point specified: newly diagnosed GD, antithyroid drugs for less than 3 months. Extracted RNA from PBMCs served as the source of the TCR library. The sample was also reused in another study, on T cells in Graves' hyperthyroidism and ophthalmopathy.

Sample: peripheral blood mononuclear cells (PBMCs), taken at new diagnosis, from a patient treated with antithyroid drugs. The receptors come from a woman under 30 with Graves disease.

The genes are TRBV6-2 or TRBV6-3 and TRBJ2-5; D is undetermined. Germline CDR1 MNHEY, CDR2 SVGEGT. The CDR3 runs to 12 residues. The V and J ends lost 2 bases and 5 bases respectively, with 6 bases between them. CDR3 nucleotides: TGTGCCAGCAGTTACCCCGCGGAGACCCAGTACTTC. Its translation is CASSYPAETQYF.

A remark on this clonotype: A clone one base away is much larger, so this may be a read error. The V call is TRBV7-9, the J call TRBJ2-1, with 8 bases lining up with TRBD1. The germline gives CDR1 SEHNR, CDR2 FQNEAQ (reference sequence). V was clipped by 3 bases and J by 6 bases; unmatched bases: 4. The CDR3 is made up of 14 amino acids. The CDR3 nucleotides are TGTGCCAGCAGCTTCTCGGGGACAGGCAATGAGCAGTTCTTC. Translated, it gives CASSFSGTGNEQFF.

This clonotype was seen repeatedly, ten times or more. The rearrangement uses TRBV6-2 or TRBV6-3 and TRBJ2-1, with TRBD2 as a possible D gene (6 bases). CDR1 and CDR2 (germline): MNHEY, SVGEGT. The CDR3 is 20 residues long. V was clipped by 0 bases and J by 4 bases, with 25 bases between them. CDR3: CASSYSPGGGTGVWYNEQFF. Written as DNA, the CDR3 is TGTGCCAGCAGTTACTCACCGGGTGGGGGGACGGGAGTGTGGTACAATGAGCAGTTCTTC.

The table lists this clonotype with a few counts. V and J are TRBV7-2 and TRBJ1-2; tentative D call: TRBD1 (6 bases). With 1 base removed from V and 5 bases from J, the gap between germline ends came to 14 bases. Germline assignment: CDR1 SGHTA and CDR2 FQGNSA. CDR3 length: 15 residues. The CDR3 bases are TGTGCCAGCAGCTTAGTAGACGGGACACAGTATGGCTACACCTTC. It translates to CASSLVDGTQYGYTF.

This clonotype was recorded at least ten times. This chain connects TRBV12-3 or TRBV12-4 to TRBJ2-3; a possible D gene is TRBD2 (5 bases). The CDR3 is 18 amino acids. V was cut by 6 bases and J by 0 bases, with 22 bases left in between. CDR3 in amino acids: CASSPERKSTFSTDTQYF. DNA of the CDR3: TGTGCCAGCAGCCCAGAGCGGAAGTCGACCTTTAGCACAGATACGCAGTATTTT.

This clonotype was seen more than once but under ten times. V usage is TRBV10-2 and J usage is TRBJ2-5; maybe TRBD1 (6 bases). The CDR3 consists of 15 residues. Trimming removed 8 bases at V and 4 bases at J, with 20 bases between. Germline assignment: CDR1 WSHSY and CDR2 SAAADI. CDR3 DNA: TGCGCCAGCCAGAAGCCAGGGGAAAAAAGAGAGACCCAGTACTTC. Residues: CASQKPGEKRETQYF.

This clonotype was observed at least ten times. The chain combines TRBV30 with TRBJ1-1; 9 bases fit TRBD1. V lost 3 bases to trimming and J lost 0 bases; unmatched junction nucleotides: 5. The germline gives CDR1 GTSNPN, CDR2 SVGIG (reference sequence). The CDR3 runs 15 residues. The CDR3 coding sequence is TGTGCCTGGAGGCTACAGGGGGCCATGAACACTGAAGCTTTCTTT. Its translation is CAWRLQGAMNTEAFF.

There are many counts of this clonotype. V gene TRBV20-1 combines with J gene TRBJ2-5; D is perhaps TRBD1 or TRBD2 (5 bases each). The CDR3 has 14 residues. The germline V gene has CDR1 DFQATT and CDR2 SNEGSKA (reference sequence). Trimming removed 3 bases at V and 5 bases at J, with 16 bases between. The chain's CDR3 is CSARLGRGSETQYF. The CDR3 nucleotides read TGCAGTGCTAGGTTAGGCCGGGGCTCGGAGACCCAGTACTTC.

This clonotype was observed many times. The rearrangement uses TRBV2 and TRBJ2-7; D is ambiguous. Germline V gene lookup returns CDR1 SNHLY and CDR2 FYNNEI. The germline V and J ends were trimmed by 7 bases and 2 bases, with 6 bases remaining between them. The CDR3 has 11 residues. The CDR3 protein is CASTDTYEQYF. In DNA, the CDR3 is TGTGCCAGCACTGACACCTACGAGCAGTACTTC.

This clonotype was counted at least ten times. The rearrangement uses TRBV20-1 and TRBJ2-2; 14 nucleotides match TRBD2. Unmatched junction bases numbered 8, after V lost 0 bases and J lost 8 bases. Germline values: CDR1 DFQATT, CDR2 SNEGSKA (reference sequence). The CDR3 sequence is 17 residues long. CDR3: CSARDFRLAGGRGELFF. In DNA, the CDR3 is TGCAGTGCTAGAGACTTTCGACTAGCGGGAGGGAGAGGGGAGCTGTTTTTT.

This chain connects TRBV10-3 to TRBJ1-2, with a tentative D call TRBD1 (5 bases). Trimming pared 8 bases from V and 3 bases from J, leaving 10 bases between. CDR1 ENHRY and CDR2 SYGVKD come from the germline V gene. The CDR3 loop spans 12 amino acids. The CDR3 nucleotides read TGTGCCATCTCCTTGGGGGACTATGGCTACACCTTC. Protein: CAISLGDYGYTF.

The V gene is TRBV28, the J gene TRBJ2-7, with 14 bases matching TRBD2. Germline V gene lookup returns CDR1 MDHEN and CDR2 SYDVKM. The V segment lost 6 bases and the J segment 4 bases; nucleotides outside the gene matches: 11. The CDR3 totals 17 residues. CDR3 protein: CASSSRLAGGPDYEQYF. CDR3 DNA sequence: TGTGCCAGCAGCTCTCGACTAGCGGGAGGGCCAGATTACGAGCAGTACTTC.

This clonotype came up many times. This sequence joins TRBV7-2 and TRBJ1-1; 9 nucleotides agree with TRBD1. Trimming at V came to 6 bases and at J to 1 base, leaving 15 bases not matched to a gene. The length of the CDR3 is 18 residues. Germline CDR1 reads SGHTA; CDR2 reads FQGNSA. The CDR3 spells CASSPDPGTGLQNTEAFF. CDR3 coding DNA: TGTGCCAGCAGTCCTGACCCCGGGACAGGGCTCCAGAACACTGAAGCTTTCTTT.

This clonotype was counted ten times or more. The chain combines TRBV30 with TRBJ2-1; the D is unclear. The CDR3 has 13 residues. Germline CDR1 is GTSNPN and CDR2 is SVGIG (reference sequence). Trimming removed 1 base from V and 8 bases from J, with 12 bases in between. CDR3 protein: CAWSAPDMDEQFF. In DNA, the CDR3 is TGTGCCTGGAGTGCTCCCGACATGGATGAGCAGTTCTTC.

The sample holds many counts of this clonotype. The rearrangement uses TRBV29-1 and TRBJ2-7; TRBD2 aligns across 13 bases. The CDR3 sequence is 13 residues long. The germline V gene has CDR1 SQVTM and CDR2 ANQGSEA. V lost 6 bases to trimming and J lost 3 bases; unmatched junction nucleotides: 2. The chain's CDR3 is CSVRLAGGYEQYF. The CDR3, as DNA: TGCAGCGTACGACTAGCGGGGGGCTACGAGCAGTACTTC.

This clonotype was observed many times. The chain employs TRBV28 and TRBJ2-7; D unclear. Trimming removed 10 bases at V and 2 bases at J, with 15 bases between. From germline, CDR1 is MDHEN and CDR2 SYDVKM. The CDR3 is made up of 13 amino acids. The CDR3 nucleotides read TGTGCCACCGGCCCTATAAGGCCCTACGAGCAGTACTTC. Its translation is CATGPIRPYEQYF.

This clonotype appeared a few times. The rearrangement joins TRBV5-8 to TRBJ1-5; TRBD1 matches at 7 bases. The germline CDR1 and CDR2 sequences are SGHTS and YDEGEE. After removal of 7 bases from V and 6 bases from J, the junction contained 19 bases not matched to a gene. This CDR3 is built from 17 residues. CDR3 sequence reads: CASSTRQGQRESQPQHF. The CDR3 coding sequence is TGTGCCAGCTCCACCCGACAGGGACAACGAGAGAGTCAGCCCCAGCATTTT.

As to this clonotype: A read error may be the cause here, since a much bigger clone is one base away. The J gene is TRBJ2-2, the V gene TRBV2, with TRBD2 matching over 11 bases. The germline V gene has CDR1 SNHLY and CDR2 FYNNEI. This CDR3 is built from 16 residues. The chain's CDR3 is CAGSGLAGGGTGELFF. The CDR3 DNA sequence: TGTGCCGGCAGTGGTTTAGCGGGAGGGGGCACCGGGGAGCTGTTTTTT.

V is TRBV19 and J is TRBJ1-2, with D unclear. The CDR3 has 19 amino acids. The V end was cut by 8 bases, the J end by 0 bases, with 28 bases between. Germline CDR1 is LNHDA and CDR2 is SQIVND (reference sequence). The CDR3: CASSVPLTEVSPTNYGYTF. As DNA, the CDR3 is TGTGCCAGTTCGGTGCCGTTGACGGAGGTTAGTCCCACTAACTATGGCTACACCTTC.

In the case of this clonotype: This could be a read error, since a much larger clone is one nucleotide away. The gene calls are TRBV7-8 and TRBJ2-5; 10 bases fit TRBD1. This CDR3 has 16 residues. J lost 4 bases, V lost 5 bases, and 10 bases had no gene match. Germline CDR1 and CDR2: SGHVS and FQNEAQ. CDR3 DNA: TGTGCCAGCAGCGTATTAACGGGACAGGGGTCAGAGACCCAGTACTTC. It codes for CASSVLTGQGSETQYF.

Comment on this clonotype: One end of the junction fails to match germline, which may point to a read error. The CDR3 DNA is TGTGCCAGCAGTCCCAACCTAGCGGGAGTCTCCTACGAGCAGTCCTTC. Residues: CASSPNLAGVSYEQSF. The rearrangement joins TRBV12-3 or TRBV12-4 to TRBJ2-7, with 10 bases that match TRBD2. The CDR3 runs 16 residues.

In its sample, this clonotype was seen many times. CDR3 protein: CASSQESTANYGYTF. The CDR3 DNA sequence: TGCGCCAGCAGCCAAGAATCGACAGCTAACTATGGCTACACCTTC. This chain connects TRBV4-3 to TRBJ1-2, with a possible D match to TRBD1 (5 bases). Germline lookup yields CDR1 LGHNA and CDR2 YSLEER. The CDR3 covers 15 residues. Trimming took 0 bases from V and 0 from J, leaving 8 bases between them.

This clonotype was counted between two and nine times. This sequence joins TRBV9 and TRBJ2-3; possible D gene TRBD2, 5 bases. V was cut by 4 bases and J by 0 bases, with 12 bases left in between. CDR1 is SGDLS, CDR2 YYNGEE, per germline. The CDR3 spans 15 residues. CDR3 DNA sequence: TGTGCCAGCAGCCGAGGGCGGGTTAGCACAGATACGCAGTATTTT. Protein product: CASSRGRVSTDTQYF.

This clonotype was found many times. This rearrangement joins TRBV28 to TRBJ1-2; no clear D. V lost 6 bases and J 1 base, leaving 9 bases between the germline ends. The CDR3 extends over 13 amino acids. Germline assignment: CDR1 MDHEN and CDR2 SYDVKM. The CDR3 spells CASSRSLNYGYTF. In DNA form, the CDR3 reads TGTGCCAGCAGCCGGTCCCTTAACTATGGCTACACCTTC.

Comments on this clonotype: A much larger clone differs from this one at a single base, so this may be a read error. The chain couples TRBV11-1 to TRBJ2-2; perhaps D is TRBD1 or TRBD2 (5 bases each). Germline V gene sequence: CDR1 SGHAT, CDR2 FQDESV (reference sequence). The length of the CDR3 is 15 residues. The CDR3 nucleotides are TGTGCCAGCAGCTTTGGGGACCTTGACACCTGGGAGCTGTTTTTT. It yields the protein CASSFGDLDTWELFF. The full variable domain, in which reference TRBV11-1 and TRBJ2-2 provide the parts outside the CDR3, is EAEVAQSPRYKITEKSQAVAFWCDPISGHATLYWYRQILGQGPELLVQFQDESVVDDSQLPKDRFSAERLKGVDSTLKIQPAELGDSAMYLCASSFGDLDTWELFFGEGSRLTVL.

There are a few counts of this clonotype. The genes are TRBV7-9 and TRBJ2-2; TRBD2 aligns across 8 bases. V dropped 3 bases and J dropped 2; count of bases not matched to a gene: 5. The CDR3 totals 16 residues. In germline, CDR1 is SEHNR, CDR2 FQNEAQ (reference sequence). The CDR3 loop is CASSFPGLVNTGELFF. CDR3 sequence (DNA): TGTGCCAGCAGCTTCCCGGGACTAGTAAACACCGGGGAGCTGTTTTTT.

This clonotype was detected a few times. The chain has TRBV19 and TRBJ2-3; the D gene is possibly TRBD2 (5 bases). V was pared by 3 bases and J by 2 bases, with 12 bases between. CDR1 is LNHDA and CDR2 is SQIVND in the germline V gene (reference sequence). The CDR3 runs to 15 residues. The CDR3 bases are TGTGCCAGTAGTATGGCTGCGGACTTCACAGATACGCAGTATTTT. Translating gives CASSMAADFTDTQYF.

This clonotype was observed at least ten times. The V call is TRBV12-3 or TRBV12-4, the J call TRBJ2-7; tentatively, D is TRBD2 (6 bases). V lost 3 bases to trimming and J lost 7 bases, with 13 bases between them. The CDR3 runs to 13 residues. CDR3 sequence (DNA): TGTGCCAGCAGTTTTGGGACTGGCCGTGAGCAGTACTTC. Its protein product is CASSFGTGREQYF.

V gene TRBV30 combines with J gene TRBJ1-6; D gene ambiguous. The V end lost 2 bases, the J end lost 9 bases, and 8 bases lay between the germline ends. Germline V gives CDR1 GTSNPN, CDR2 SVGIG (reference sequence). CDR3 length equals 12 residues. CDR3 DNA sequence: TGTGCCTGGAGTCCAGGCAGTTCACCCCTCCACTTT. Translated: CAWSPGSSPLHF.

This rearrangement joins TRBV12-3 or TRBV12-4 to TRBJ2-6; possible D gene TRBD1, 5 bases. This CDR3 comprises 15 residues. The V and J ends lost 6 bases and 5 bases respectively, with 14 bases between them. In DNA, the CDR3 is TGTGCCAGCAGCTCGGGCAGGGCTAGGGCCAACGTCCTGACTTTC. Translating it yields CASSSGRARANVLTF.

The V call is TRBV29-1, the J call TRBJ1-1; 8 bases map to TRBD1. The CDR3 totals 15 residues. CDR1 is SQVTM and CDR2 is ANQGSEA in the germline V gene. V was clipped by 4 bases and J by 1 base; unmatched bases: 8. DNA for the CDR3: TGCAGCGTTGTCCGCCAGGGGGCTAGGAACACTGAAGCTTTCTTT. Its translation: CSVVRQGARNTEAFF.

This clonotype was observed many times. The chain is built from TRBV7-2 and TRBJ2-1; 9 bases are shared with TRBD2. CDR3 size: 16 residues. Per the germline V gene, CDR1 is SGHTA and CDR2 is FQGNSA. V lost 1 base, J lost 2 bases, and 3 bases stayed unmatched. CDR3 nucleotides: TGTGCCAGCAGCTTAGTACTAGCGGGCCCCTACAATGAGCAGTTCTTC. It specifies CASSLVLAGPYNEQFF.